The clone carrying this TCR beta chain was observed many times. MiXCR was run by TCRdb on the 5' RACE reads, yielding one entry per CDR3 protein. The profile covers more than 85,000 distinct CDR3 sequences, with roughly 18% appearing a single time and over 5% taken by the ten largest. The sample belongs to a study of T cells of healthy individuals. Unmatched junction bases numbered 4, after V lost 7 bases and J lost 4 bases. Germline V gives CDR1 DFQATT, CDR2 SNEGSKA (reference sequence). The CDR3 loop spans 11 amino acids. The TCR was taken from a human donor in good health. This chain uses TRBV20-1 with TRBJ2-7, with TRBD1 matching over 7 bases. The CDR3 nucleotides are TGCAGTGGGGACAGTCTTTACGAGCAGTACTTC. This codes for CSGDSLYEQYF.